Presented here are 14 T cell receptor beta chains from one specimen sequenced in a study of shared clonotypes between healthy human individuals. Clones were sequenced by immunoSEQ multiplex PCR, and TCRdb holds only the in-frame ones, with some missing. Here the sample spans some 2.1 million clones, 95% being singletons. Specimen: naive CD4+ T cells sorted from blood. Subset specified: CD45RA+ positively selected. These TCRs come from a young man in good health.

The genes are TRBV19 and TRBJ1-2; D gene unclear. V was trimmed by 4 bases and J by 4 bases, leaving 10 bases between them. Germline CDR1 and CDR2: LNHDA and SQIVND (reference sequence). The CDR3 runs to 13 residues. CDR3 loop: CASSKVSFYGYTF. Written as DNA, the CDR3 is TGTGCCAGTAGTAAGGTTTCCTTCTATGGCTACACCTTC.

The rearrangement uses TRBV7-9 and TRBJ2-3; tentatively, D is TRBD1 (5 bases). This CDR3 has 16 amino acids. The V gene lost 2 bases and the J gene lost 0 bases, with 12 bases spanning the gap. Germline V gene lookup returns CDR1 SEHNR and CDR2 FQNEAQ (reference sequence). The CDR3 loop reads CASSLRGLGSTDTQYF. For the CDR3, the DNA is TGTGCCAGCAGCTTAAGGGGCCTCGGGAGCACAGATACGCAGTATTTT.

This chain links TRBV10-2 with TRBJ2-5; 10 nucleotides align to TRBD2. The CDR3 is 14 amino acids. The V and J ends lost 4 bases and 5 bases, in that order; junction bases with no gene match: 4. Looked up from germline, CDR1 is WSHSY and CDR2 is SAAADI. The CDR3 region is CASSALAGVETQYF. The DNA for the CDR3 is TGCGCCAGCAGTGCCCTAGCGGGAGTCGAGACCCAGTACTTC.

The V and J genes are TRBV2 and TRBJ2-2, with a possible D match to TRBD2 (6 bases). V dropped 5 bases and J dropped 6 bases, with 19 bases sitting between them. CDR3 length equals 16 residues. Germline V gene data show CDR1 as SNHLY and CDR2 as FYNNEI. CDR3 nucleotides: TGTGCCAGCAGTTTGAGTAAAGGACTAAGAGCCGGGGAGCTGTTTTTT. The encoded protein is CASSLSKGLRAGELFF. The complete variable domain, with remaining parts taken from reference TRBV2 and TRBJ2-2, reads EPEVTQTPSHQVTQMGQEVILRCVPISNHLYFYWYRQILGQKVEFLVSFYNNEISEKSEIFDDQFSVERPDGSNFTLKIRSTKLEDSAMYFCASSLSKGLRAGELFFGEGSRLTVL.

The rearrangement joins TRBV11-2 to TRBJ2-7; D remains ambiguous. The CDR3 contains 13 residues. From germline, CDR1 is SGHAT and CDR2 FQNNGV. Trimming left V 1 base short and J 9 bases short, with 13 bases between. The CDR3 DNA reads TGTGCCAGCAGCTTAGCTCCCCCTATAGTGCAGTACTTC. Translated, it gives CASSLAPPIVQYF.

The gene calls are TRBV27 and TRBJ2-7; 8 bases agree with TRBD2. The CDR3 sequence is 17 residues long. The trim removed 4 bases at V and 2 bases at J, leaving 13 bases unmatched. Germline CDR1 and CDR2: MNHEY and SMNVEV (reference sequence). In DNA, the CDR3 is TGTGCCAGCAGTTCAACCCACGGGACTAGTGCACCCTACGAGCAGTACTTC. Amino acids: CASSSTHGTSAPYEQYF.

The chain joins TRBV30 to TRBJ1-1; no clear D. Germline V lookup: CDR1 GTSNPN, CDR2 SVGIG (reference sequence). Trimming pared 0 bases from V and 4 bases from J, leaving 6 bases between. The CDR3 totals 12 residues. The CDR3 region is CAWSVLSTEAFF. The CDR3 DNA reads as TGTGCCTGGAGTGTACTGAGCACTGAAGCTTTCTTT.

The chain has TRBV5-4 and TRBJ1-2; 7 bases are shared with TRBD1. CDR3 length: 17 residues. V gave up 4 bases and J gave up 1 base; unmatched junction bases: 13. The V gene's germline CDR1 is SGHNT and CDR2 YYREEE (reference sequence). The CDR3 DNA reads as TGTGCCAGCAGCGCCCGGACAGGAGGCTCGGATAACTATGGCTACACCTTC. It translates to CASSARTGGSDNYGYTF.

The genes are TRBV4-1 and TRBJ2-5, with D perhaps TRBD2 (6 bases). The V gene's germline CDR1 is MGHRA and CDR2 YSYEKL. Trimming took off 0 bases at V and 5 bases at J, with 19 bases between the two ends. CDR3 size: 17 residues. In DNA form, the CDR3 reads TGCGCCAGCAGCCAAGAGGTCGGCGGGGTCGGGCGGGAGACCCAGTACTTC. This gives the protein CASSQEVGGVGRETQYF.

This chain uses TRBV6-1 with TRBJ1-1, with 8 bases that match TRBD1. Germline V CDR1 and CDR2: MNHNS, SASEGT. The CDR3 sequence is 14 residues long. Trimming at V came to 5 bases and at J to 2 bases, leaving 4 bases not matched to a gene. The CDR3 region is CASSKGQGNTEAFF. CDR3 nucleotide sequence: TGTGCCAGCAGTAAAGGACAGGGAAACACTGAAGCTTTCTTT.

The chain links TRBV30 to TRBJ1-2; D is possibly TRBD1 (6 bases). V gave up 1 base and J gave up 7 bases, with 10 bases separating them. The CDR3 contains 12 residues. Germline loops: CDR1 GTSNPN, CDR2 SVGIG (reference sequence). The CDR3 region has the DNA TGTGCCTGGAGTGCAACAGGGTTTGGCTACACCTTC. It specifies CAWSATGFGYTF.

The CDR3 DNA sequence: TGTGCCAGCAGCTTAGAAGGTCAGGGGCCCTCCTACGAGCAGTACTTC. Encoded protein: CASSLEGQGPSYEQYF. The V and J genes are TRBV11-3 and TRBJ2-7; maybe TRBD1 (6 bases). CDR1 is SGHNT and CDR2 is YENEEA in the germline V gene. The CDR3 totals 16 residues. Trimming took off 0 bases at V and 0 bases at J, with 12 bases between the two ends.

The rearrangement uses TRBV4-1 and TRBJ2-7; 7 positions agree with TRBD1. Germline trimming cut 0 bases from V and 7 bases from J; bases unmatched to any gene: 9. CDR1 is MGHRA, CDR2 YSYEKL, per germline. The CDR3 extends over 15 amino acids. As DNA, the CDR3 is TGCGCCAGCAGCCAAGATTGGGCAGGGGGTCGAGAGCAGTACTTC. This sequence encodes CASSQDWAGGREQYF.

The chain recombines TRBV7-2 with TRBJ1-4, with no clear D. Trimming shortened V by 2 bases and J by 12 bases, and 16 bases separated the two germline ends. The germline V gene encodes CDR1 SGHTA and CDR2 FQGNSA. The CDR3 is made up of 14 amino acids. CDR3 DNA: TGTGCCAGCAGCTTATCTCCCGCCGGTTGGGAACTGTTTTTT. Residues: CASSLSPAGWELFF.